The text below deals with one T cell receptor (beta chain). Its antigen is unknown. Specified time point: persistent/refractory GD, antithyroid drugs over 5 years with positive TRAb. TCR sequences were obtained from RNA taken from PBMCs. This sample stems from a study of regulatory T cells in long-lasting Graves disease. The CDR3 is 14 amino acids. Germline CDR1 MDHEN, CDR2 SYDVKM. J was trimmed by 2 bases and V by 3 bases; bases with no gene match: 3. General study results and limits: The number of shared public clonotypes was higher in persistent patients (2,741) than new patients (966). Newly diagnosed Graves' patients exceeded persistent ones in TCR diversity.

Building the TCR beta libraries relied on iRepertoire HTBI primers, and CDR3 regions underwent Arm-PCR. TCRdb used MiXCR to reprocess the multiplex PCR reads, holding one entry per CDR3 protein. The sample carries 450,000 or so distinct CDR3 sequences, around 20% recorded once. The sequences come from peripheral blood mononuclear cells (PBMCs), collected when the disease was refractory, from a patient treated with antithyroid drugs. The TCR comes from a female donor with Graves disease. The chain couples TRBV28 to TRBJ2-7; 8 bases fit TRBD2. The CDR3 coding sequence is TGTGCCAGCAGTTTTAGCGGGACCCCCTACGAGCAGTACTTC. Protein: CASSFSGTPYEQYF.